This note documents a single TCR beta chain sequence. This sample was taken from a study of blood T cell repertoires in COVID-19. Study overall: Sites in the United States, Italy and Spain provided acute and convalescent COVID-19 samples.

CDR1 is SGHVS and CDR2 is FQNEAQ in the germline V gene. CDR3 size: 16 residues. V lost 0 bases, J lost 2 bases, and 10 bases lay in between. The protocol was immunoSEQ multiplex PCR, while the TCRdb copy is restricted to in-frame clones and leaves out a portion. Among roughly 190,000 clones, about 77% were seen once, and the ten largest hold about 17%. The rearrangement joins TRBV7-8 to TRBJ2-2, with a tentative D call TRBD1 (5 bases). This receptor was identified in a woman aged 50 to 60 with acute COVID-19. The sequencing input was PBMCs or T cells enriched from blood (not recorded which). Here the CDR3 reads CASSLANRLNTGELFF. The CDR3 DNA sequence: TGTGCCAGCAGCTTAGCAAACAGGCTAAACACCGGGGAGCTGTTTTTT.